One sample yielded the 22 T cell receptor beta chains listed below, sequenced in a study of cytomegalovirus exposure and HLA in healthy donors. The PCR had 60 Vbeta and 13 Jbeta primers. The table came from immunoSEQ multiplex PCR; TCRdb's copy has only in-frame clones and leaves some out. This listing includes under 150,000 clones. Sequencing was performed on PBMCs. Receptors were obtained from a woman in her sixties in good health and CMV-seronegative.

The V gene is TRBV5-1, the J gene TRBJ2-7, with D perhaps TRBD2 (6 bases). Germline V gene data show CDR1 as SGHRS and CDR2 as YFSETQ. The CDR3 is 15 amino acids. Trimming shortened V by 5 bases and J by 1 base, and 16 bases separated the two germline ends. The CDR3 DNA reads as TGCGCCAGCAGGGAGGGGACGGCAGGTTCCTACGAGCAGTACTTC. Translated, it gives CASREGTAGSYEQYF.

The gene calls are TRBV11-2 and TRBJ1-1, with no clear D. There are 12 residues in the CDR3. Germline assignment: CDR1 SGHAT and CDR2 FQNNGV. The germline V and J ends were trimmed by 4 bases and 6 bases, with 9 bases remaining between them. The CDR3 protein is CASSSIRAEAFF. The CDR3 nucleotides read TGTGCCAGCAGCTCGATCCGGGCTGAAGCTTTCTTT.

This rearrangement joins TRBV20-1 to TRBJ2-7; 8 nucleotides line up with TRBD1. The CDR3 length is 11 residues. CDR1 is DFQATT, CDR2 SNEGSKA, per germline (reference sequence). The CDR3 DNA follows: TGCAGAGGACAGGGCTCCTACGAGCAGTACTTC. Its protein product is CRGQGSYEQYF.

V is TRBV2 and J is TRBJ1-4; D gene unclear. This CDR3 has 10 residues. Germline V gives CDR1 SNHLY, CDR2 FYNNEI. V lost 7 bases to trimming and J lost 7 bases, with 4 bases between them. The CDR3 loop is CASMREKLFF. The CDR3 DNA sequence: TGTGCCAGCATGCGTGAAAAACTGTTTTTT. Supplemented by reference TRBV2 and TRBJ1-4, the full variable domain reads EPEVTQTPSHQVTQMGQEVILRCVPISNHLYFYWYRQILGQKVEFLVSFYNNEISEKSEIFDDQFSVERPDGSNFTLKIRSTKLEDSAMYFCASMREKLFFGSGTQLSVL.

This chain connects TRBV29-1 to TRBJ2-3; D perhaps matches TRBD2 (5 bases). V was pared by 5 bases and J by 3 bases, with 15 bases between. CDR1 is SQVTM, CDR2 ANQGSEA, per germline. CDR3 length equals 14 residues. CDR3 region: CSVLDLGATDTQYF. The CDR3 DNA reads as TGCAGCGTTCTAGATCTGGGAGCGACAGATACGCAGTATTTT.

This chain connects TRBV5-1 to TRBJ1-1; D is undetermined. The CDR3 contains 15 residues. Germline V gene lookup returns CDR1 SGHRS and CDR2 YFSETQ. V was trimmed by 5 bases and J by 0 bases, leaving 14 bases between them. In DNA form, the CDR3 reads TGCGCCAGCAGGAGGACTGCAGATATGAACACTGAAGCTTTCTTT. Its translation is CASRRTADMNTEAFF.

The gene calls are TRBV5-8 and TRBJ2-5; TRBD2 is a possible D gene (6 bases). The J call is uncertain, as TRBJ2-7 better fits the DNA end. This CDR3 spans 15 amino acids. CDR1 is SGHTS and CDR2 is YDEGEE in the germline V gene. The CDR3 sequence: CASSLARGNSYEQYF. CDR3 nucleotides: TGTGCCAGCAGCTTGGCCCGGGGGAACTCCTACGAGCAGTACTTC.

The genes are TRBV25-1 and TRBJ2-1; 10 bases are shared with TRBD2. The CDR3 is made up of 16 amino acids. In germline, CDR1 is MGHDK, CDR2 SYGVNS. V was pared by 2 bases and J by 4 bases, with 5 bases of the junction left unmatched. Here the CDR3 DNA reads TGTGCCAGCAGTGAACTAGCGGGAGCGGCGTACAATGAGCAGTTCTTC. Translation: CASSELAGAAYNEQFF.

The V call is TRBV6-5, the J call TRBJ2-2; 9 bases are a match to TRBD2. Trimming at V came to 0 bases and at J to 4 bases, leaving 3 bases not matched to a gene. The CDR3 length is 16 residues. Germline CDR1 reads MNHEY; CDR2 reads SVGAGI. For the CDR3, the DNA is TGTGCCAGCAGTTACTCCGGGACTAGCACCACCGGGGAGCTGTTTTTT. Amino acids: CASSYSGTSTTGELFF.

This chain connects TRBV11-2 to TRBJ2-7, with D possibly TRBD2 on 5 matching bases. Trimming shortened V by 0 bases and J by 4 bases, and 13 bases separated the two germline ends. Germline V gene sequence: CDR1 SGHAT, CDR2 FQNNGV. There are 15 residues in the CDR3. The CDR3, as DNA: TGTGCCAGCAGCTTAGAGAACCAACCGGGGTACGAGCAGTACTTC. As protein: CASSLENQPGYEQYF.

V gene TRBV11-3 combines with J gene TRBJ2-7, with 7 bases identical to TRBD1. The CDR3 spans 17 residues. The J segment lost 0 bases and the V segment lost 1 base, leaving 9 bases of the junction unmatched. The germline CDR1 and CDR2 sequences are SGHNT and YENEEA. The CDR3 is CASSLGQFGTDSYEQYF. CDR3 nucleotide sequence: TGTGCCAGCAGCTTAGGTCAATTTGGGACAGACTCCTACGAGCAGTACTTC.

V usage is TRBV9 and J usage is TRBJ1-4, with TRBD1 identical over 8 bases. Germline V gene lookup returns CDR1 SGDLS and CDR2 YYNGEE. This CDR3 has 14 residues. With 4 bases clipped from V and 6 bases from J, the junction kept 5 bases outside the gene matches. The CDR3 sequence is CASSKGTGDEKLFF. In DNA form, the CDR3 reads TGTGCCAGCAGCAAAGGGACAGGCGATGAAAAACTGTTTTTT.

This rearrangement joins TRBV6-6 to TRBJ2-1; D call uncertain. Germline assignment: CDR1 MNHNY and CDR2 SVGAGI (reference sequence). V lost 5 bases, J lost 9 bases, and 14 bases lay in between. The CDR3 loop spans 13 amino acids. The CDR3 loop reads CASSGSSSGEQFF. In nucleotides, the CDR3 is TGTGCCAGCAGTGGATCGTCGTCGGGTGAGCAGTTCTTC.

The V call is TRBV19, the J call TRBJ1-5, with a possible D match to TRBD1 (6 bases). This CDR3 is built from 16 residues. Germline assignment: CDR1 LNHDA and CDR2 SQIVND (reference sequence). V was pared by 2 bases and J by 2 bases, with 13 bases between. The CDR3 reads CASSILGGAGNQPQHF. DNA for the CDR3: TGTGCCAGTAGTATATTAGGGGGGGCAGGCAATCAGCCCCAGCATTTT.

V gene TRBV6-5 combines with J gene TRBJ1-1, with 7 bases that match TRBD1. Looked up from germline, CDR1 is MNHEY and CDR2 is SVGAGI. The CDR3 length is 13 residues. With 2 bases clipped from V and 7 bases from J, the junction kept 4 bases outside the gene matches. The CDR3 DNA reads TGTGCCAGCAGTTACGGGACAGAAGATGAAGCTTTCTTT. It is translated as CASSYGTEDEAFF.

The chain recombines TRBV10-1 with TRBJ2-1, with D maybe TRBD1 (5 bases). The CDR3 length is 13 residues. Germline V gene data show CDR1 as WNHNN and CDR2 as SYGVQD (reference sequence). Between the trimmed V and J ends, which lost 2 bases and 4 bases, there was a span of 6 bases. The CDR3 protein is CASSEDSYNEQFF. CDR3 nucleotide sequence: TGCGCCAGCAGTGAGGACAGTTACAATGAGCAGTTCTTC.

The V and J genes are TRBV14 and TRBJ2-4; D is unclear. The V end lost 4 bases, the J end lost 7 bases, and 5 bases lay between the germline ends. The CDR3 totals 11 residues. Germline V lookup: CDR1 SGHDN, CDR2 FVKESK. CDR3 DNA sequence: TGTGCCAGCAGCCTCGGGAACATTCAGTACTTC. Its protein is CASSLGNIQYF.

V and J are TRBV6-1 and TRBJ2-3; weak D call: TRBD1 (5 bases). Germline values: CDR1 MNHNS, CDR2 SASEGT. This CDR3 region has 12 residues. V lost 5 bases, J lost 6 bases, and 9 bases lay in between. The CDR3, as DNA: TGTGCCAGCAGTACGACAGCCGATACGCAGTATTTT. As protein: CASSTTADTQYF.

V usage is TRBV5-6 and J usage is TRBJ2-1; D is undetermined. This CDR3 comprises 14 residues. Germline lookup yields CDR1 SGHDT and CDR2 YYEEEE. V was trimmed by 2 bases and J by 8 bases, leaving 14 bases between them. The CDR3 sequence is CASSLALTIDEQFF. The CDR3 DNA follows: TGTGCCAGCAGCTTAGCCCTCACGATCGATGAGCAGTTCTTC. The whole variable domain, remainder taken from reference TRBV5-6 and TRBJ2-1, is DAGVTQSPTHLIKTRGQQVTLRCSPKSGHDTVSWYQQALGQGPQFIFQYYEEEERQRGNFPDRFSGHQFPNYSSELNVNALLLGDSALYLCASSLALTIDEQFFGPGTRLTVL.

The rearrangement links TRBV2 to TRBJ1-2, with 9 bases matching TRBD1. This CDR3 is built from 17 residues. After removal of 0 bases from V and 4 bases from J, the junction contained 9 bases not matched to a gene. Germline CDR1 and CDR2: SNHLY and FYNNEI. The CDR3 DNA sequence: TGTGCCAGCAGTGAAGCGCCCCGATGGGACAGGGCCTATGGCTACACCTTC. Amino acids: CASSEAPRWDRAYGYTF.

J is TRBJ1-4 and V is TRBV7-9, with a weak D call TRBD1 (6 bases). This CDR3 is 14 amino acids long. Trimming cost V 1 base and J 7 bases, with 10 bases left between them. Germline CDR1 SEHNR, CDR2 FQNEAQ (reference sequence). The CDR3 sequence: CASSLDRDPEKLFF. In DNA, the CDR3 is TGTGCCAGCAGCTTAGACAGGGATCCTGAAAAACTGTTTTTT.

The chain couples TRBV29-1 to TRBJ2-5; 8 positions agree with TRBD2. Germline CDR1 is SQVTM and CDR2 is ANQGSEA. The CDR3 has 14 amino acids. With V trimmed by 4 bases and J by 2 bases, 6 bases remained unmatched. CDR3 region: CSVGPPSGQETQYF. The CDR3 nucleotides are TGCAGCGTTGGCCCCCCTAGCGGGCAAGAGACCCAGTACTTC.